Following are 32 T cell receptor beta chains from one sample sequenced in a study of technical replicates of blood from a few donors. Assay: immunoSEQ multiplex PCR; the TCRdb copy retains only in-frame clones and omits some. There are around 68,000 clones in the sample; 95% to 97% occur only once, and approximately 0.28% lies in the top ten. The sequenced material came from T cells isolated from PBMCs. These receptors were obtained from a human donor in good health.

The V gene is TRBV28, the J gene TRBJ1-1; TRBD1 aligns across 7 bases. V lost 5 bases, J lost 4 bases, and 4 bases stayed unmatched. CDR3 size: 13 residues. The germline CDR1 and CDR2 sequences are MDHEN and SYDVKM. CDR3 DNA sequence: TGTGCCAGCAGTGTAACAGGGGTCACTGAAGCTTTCTTT. It codes for CASSVTGVTEAFF. The full variable domain, completed using reference TRBV28 and TRBJ1-1, is DVKVTQSSRYLVKRTGEKVFLECVQDMDHENMFWYRQDPGLGLRLIYFSYDVKMKEKGDIPEGYSVSREKKERFSLILESASTNQTSMYLCASSVTGVTEAFFGQGTRLTVV.

J is TRBJ1-1 and V is TRBV9; 9 bases are a match to TRBD1. The trim removed 0 bases at V and 6 bases at J, leaving 9 bases unmatched. Per the germline V gene, CDR1 is SGDLS and CDR2 is YYNGEE. The CDR3 has 16 residues. This CDR3 reads CASSVGTGANGAEAFF. The CDR3 DNA follows: TGTGCCAGCAGCGTAGGGACAGGGGCGAATGGAGCTGAAGCTTTCTTT.

This chain uses TRBV5-1 with TRBJ1-4; a weak D match, TRBD1 (5 bases). The ends were cut back, 3 bases at V and 2 bases at J, with 11 bases in the middle. This CDR3 has 15 residues. Germline assignment: CDR1 SGHRS and CDR2 YFSETQ. CDR3 in amino acids: CASSSSTETNEKLFF. The CDR3 nucleotides are TGCGCCAGCAGCTCCTCGACAGAGACTAATGAAAAACTGTTTTTT. Using reference TRBV5-1 and TRBJ1-4 for the parts outside the CDR3, the full variable domain is KAGVTQTPRYLIKTRGQQVTLSCSPISGHRSVSWYQQTPGQGLQFLFEYFSETQRNKGNFPGRFSGRQFSNSRSEMNVSTLELGDSALYLCASSSSTETNEKLFFGSGTQLSVL.

V usage is TRBV4-2 and J usage is TRBJ2-1, with 7 bases fitting TRBD2. CDR3 size: 16 residues. Germline V gene sequence: CDR1 LGHNA, CDR2 YNFKEQ. J lost 6 bases, V lost 1 base, and 9 bases had no gene match. CDR3 DNA: TGTGCCAGCAGCCAAGGGAGGGGCCTAGCGGCCAATGAGCAGTTCTTC. Its translation is CASSQGRGLAANEQFF.

V gene TRBV11-3 combines with J gene TRBJ2-1; no clear D. The V gene's germline CDR1 is SGHNT and CDR2 YENEEA. Trimming pared 0 bases from V and 1 base from J, leaving 7 bases between. The CDR3 contains 15 residues. The CDR3: CASSLDLGSYNEQFF. The CDR3 DNA sequence: TGTGCCAGCAGCTTAGATCTCGGGTCCTACAATGAGCAGTTCTTC.

In its sample, this clone was seen once. CDR3 in amino acids: CASSGRGLRADTQYF. The CDR3, as DNA: TGTGCCAGCAGCGGCAGGGGGCTAAGGGCAGATACGCAGTATTTT. The genes are TRBV9 and TRBJ2-3; 8 nucleotides align to TRBD1. Looked up from germline, CDR1 is SGDLS and CDR2 is YYNGEE. V dropped 3 bases and J dropped 4; count of bases not matched to a gene: 7. The CDR3 totals 15 residues.

The chain couples TRBV4-1 to TRBJ2-7, with a weak D call TRBD1 (6 bases). This CDR3 spans 16 amino acids. The germline V and J ends were trimmed by 4 bases and 2 bases, with 18 bases remaining between them. Germline V CDR1 and CDR2: MGHRA, YSYEKL. CDR3 DNA: TGCGCCAGCAGCCTCCTCGCCGGGGACACTACCTACGAGCAGTACTTC. Amino acid sequence: CASSLLAGDTTYEQYF.

This rearrangement joins TRBV4-1 to TRBJ2-7; D is undetermined. The CDR3 totals 12 residues. The ends were cut back, 0 bases at V and 7 bases at J, with 7 bases in the middle. Germline V gene data show CDR1 as MGHRA and CDR2 as YSYEKL. CDR3: CASSQDQDEQYF. In DNA, the CDR3 is TGCGCCAGCAGCCAAGATCAGGATGAGCAGTACTTC.

The chain links TRBV6-5 to TRBJ1-1; D is ambiguous. Germline values: CDR1 MNHEY, CDR2 SVGAGI. V lost 6 bases to trimming and J lost 4 bases, with 12 bases between them. The CDR3 extends over 13 amino acids. The CDR3, as DNA: TGTGCCAGCAGATTTAGTCGGGGCACTGAAGCTTTCTTT. This gives the protein CASRFSRGTEAFF.

The CDR3 bases are TGTGCCAGCAGCGTAGAAGAAACTAGCGCCCAAGAGACCCAGTACTTC. Amino acid sequence: CASSVEETSAQETQYF. V is TRBV9 and J is TRBJ2-5, with TRBD2 matching 7 bases. Germline trimming cut 0 bases from V and 1 base from J; bases unmatched to any gene: 6. Germline CDR1 SGDLS, CDR2 YYNGEE. This CDR3 has 16 amino acids. Using reference TRBV9 and TRBJ2-5 for the parts outside the CDR3, the full variable domain is DSGVTQTPKHLITATGQRVTLRCSPRSGDLSVYWYQQSLDQGLQFLIQYYNGEERAKGNILERFSAQQFPDLHSELNLSSLELGDSALYFCASSVEETSAQETQYFGPGTRLLVL.

The chain joins TRBV7-3 to TRBJ2-5; D may be TRBD2 (6 bases). The V end lost 3 bases, the J end lost 5 bases, and 19 bases lay between the germline ends. The germline V gene encodes CDR1 SGHTA and CDR2 FQGTGA. This CDR3 has 16 amino acids. In nucleotides, the CDR3 is TGTGCCAGCAGCTTTTTAGGGACCCCAGGAGGGGAGACCCAGTACTTC. It specifies CASSFLGTPGGETQYF.

V and J are TRBV15 and TRBJ1-5, with D possibly matching TRBD1 (5 bases). The CDR3 totals 14 residues. V gave up 4 bases and J gave up 9 bases, with 16 bases separating them. Germline CDR1 LNHNV, CDR2 YYDKDF (reference sequence). The CDR3 DNA is TGTGCCACCAGCACTGACAGCAGAAGTGCGCCCCAGCATTTT. This codes for CATSTDSRSAPQHF.

This clone was seen only a few times. This sequence joins TRBV6-1 and TRBJ2-3; 7 bases match TRBD2. This CDR3 has 14 residues. V lost 11 bases, J lost 4 bases, and 12 bases stayed unmatched. Germline V CDR1 and CDR2: MNHNS, SASEGT. For the CDR3, the DNA is TGTGCCGGCACGGAAGGGAGGGAATCAGATACGCAGTATTTT. This codes for CAGTEGRESDTQYF.

The chain employs TRBV7-2 and TRBJ1-1; perhaps TRBD1 as D (5 bases). Germline assignment: CDR1 SGHTA and CDR2 FQGNSA. The CDR3 contains 15 residues. V was trimmed by 3 bases and J by 5 bases, leaving 16 bases between them. The CDR3, as DNA: TGTGCCAGCAGCTTTTCTGCTAGGGGCCAAACTGAAGCTTTCTTT. Translating gives CASSFSARGQTEAFF.

The V call is TRBV25-1, the J call TRBJ2-5; a weak D match, TRBD1 (5 bases). V gave up 2 bases and J gave up 3 bases, with 10 bases separating them. This CDR3 comprises 14 residues. Germline CDR1 and CDR2: MGHDK and SYGVNS. The CDR3 DNA reads TGTGCCAGCAGTGAAAGGTTCAGGGAAGAGACCCAGTACTTC. Its translation: CASSERFREETQYF.

This chain joins TRBV29-1 and TRBJ2-1; no clear D. V was cut by 6 bases and J by 5 bases, with 20 bases left in between. CDR1 is SQVTM, CDR2 ANQGSEA, per germline. The CDR3 runs to 15 residues. CDR3 DNA sequence: TGCAGCGTCCCAATCTATTATGAGGTGGACAATGAGCAGTTCTTC. Amino acid sequence: CSVPIYYEVDNEQFF.

The chain combines TRBV19 with TRBJ1-1; D is unclear. From germline, CDR1 is LNHDA and CDR2 SQIVND (reference sequence). The CDR3 runs 12 residues. V dropped 5 bases and J dropped 6 bases, with 10 bases sitting between them. The CDR3 protein is CASSVDLAEAFF. In DNA, the CDR3 is TGTGCCAGTAGTGTGGACTTGGCTGAAGCTTTCTTT.

In its sample, this clone was seen once. V gene TRBV28 combines with J gene TRBJ2-7; TRBD2 aligns across 11 bases. This CDR3 comprises 14 residues. Unmatched junction bases numbered 7, after V lost 6 bases and J lost 6 bases. Looked up from germline, CDR1 is MDHEN and CDR2 is SYDVKM. CDR3 region: CASSDLAGGSEQYF. The CDR3 DNA follows: TGTGCCAGCAGCGATCTAGCGGGAGGATCCGAGCAGTACTTC.

The chain combines TRBV9 with TRBJ2-1; possibly TRBD2 for D (6 bases). Trimming cost V 0 bases and J 6 bases, with 13 bases left between them. Germline-derived CDR1 and CDR2 are SGDLS and YYNGEE. The CDR3 is 15 amino acids. CDR3 in amino acids: CASSVGSGVGNEQFF. CDR3 in DNA: TGTGCCAGCAGCGTAGGTTCGGGAGTAGGCAATGAGCAGTTCTTC.

The V call is TRBV28, the J call TRBJ1-5, with 9 bases that match TRBD1. The CDR3 covers 14 residues. Germline V CDR1 and CDR2: MDHEN, SYDVKM. The J segment lost 6 bases and the V segment lost 4 bases, leaving 4 bases of the junction unmatched. The CDR3 is CASSSGQGGQPQHF. The CDR3 DNA reads as TGTGCCAGCAGTTCGGGACAGGGAGGTCAGCCCCAGCATTTT.

The gene calls are TRBV27 and TRBJ2-4, with 10 bases that match TRBD1. J lost 0 bases, V lost 6 bases, and 20 bases had no gene match. The germline V gene encodes CDR1 MNHEY and CDR2 SMNVEV (reference sequence). The CDR3 is 21 amino acids. CDR3 in amino acids: CASSPRTGGNVRLIAKNIQYF. Here the CDR3 DNA reads TGTGCCAGCAGCCCTAGGACAGGGGGTAACGTTCGCCTTATAGCCAAAAACATTCAGTACTTC.

This chain connects TRBV5-1 to TRBJ1-1; D not resolved. Germline CDR1 reads SGHRS; CDR2 reads YFSETQ. Deletions cut 4 bases from V and 1 base from J, with 5 bases between. This CDR3 contains 12 residues. CDR3 in amino acids: CASSAQNTEAFF. In DNA form, the CDR3 reads TGCGCCAGCAGCGCGCAGAACACTGAAGCTTTCTTT.

The chain joins TRBV19 to TRBJ2-7, with 13 bases aligning to TRBD2. Germline V gene sequence: CDR1 LNHDA, CDR2 SQIVND (reference sequence). Trimming cost V 10 bases and J 6 bases; bases outside gene matches: 6. This CDR3 is built from 13 residues. The CDR3 DNA is TGTGCCACCGGACTAGCGGGAGTGGGCGAGCAGTACTTC. Amino acid sequence: CATGLAGVGEQYF.

The chain is built from TRBV29-1 and TRBJ2-7, with D tentatively TRBD1 (6 bases). CDR1 is SQVTM, CDR2 ANQGSEA, per germline. CDR3 length equals 14 residues. Trimming took 4 bases from V and 0 from J, leaving 13 bases between them. Here the CDR3 DNA reads TGCAGCGTTGCTGGGGGCCGACTCTCCTACGAGCAGTACTTC. Its protein is CSVAGGRLSYEQYF.

This chain joins TRBV6-5 and TRBJ1-1; weak D call: TRBD1 (5 bases). CDR1 is MNHEY and CDR2 is SVGAGI in the germline V gene. The V end lost 10 bases, the J end lost 7 bases, and 19 bases lay between the germline ends. The length of the CDR3 is 13 residues. The CDR3, as DNA: TGTGCCACTTGGGGACGGGGGTTGGGTGAAGCTTTCTTT. Amino acids: CATWGRGLGEAFF.

This sequence joins TRBV4-2 and TRBJ2-1; 12 positions match TRBD2. The germline V gene encodes CDR1 LGHNA and CDR2 YNFKEQ. The CDR3 has 20 amino acids. The junction had 13 bases not matched to a gene; V was cut back by 4 bases and J by 0 bases. The DNA of the CDR3 is TGTGCCAGCAGCCTATACCCGCCGACTAGCGGGAGTATCTCCTACAATGAGCAGTTCTTC. It codes for CASSLYPPTSGSISYNEQFF.

The CDR3 sequence is CASSYGQNYYGYTF. CDR3 sequence (DNA): TGTGCCAGTAGCTATGGACAGAATTACTATGGCTACACCTTC. V is TRBV19 and J is TRBJ1-2; tentatively, D is TRBD1 (6 bases). V was cut by 6 bases and J by 3 bases, with 14 bases left in between. CDR1 and CDR2 (germline): LNHDA, SQIVND (reference sequence). This CDR3 is built from 14 residues. Full variable domain (missing parts from reference TRBV19 and TRBJ1-2): DGGITQSPKYLFRKEGQNVTLSCEQNLNHDAMYWYRQDPGQGLRLIYYSQIVNDFQKGDIAEGYSVSREKKESFPLTVTSAQKNPTAFYLCASSYGQNYYGYTFGSGTRLTVV.

The chain has TRBV4-3 and TRBJ1-3; possible D gene TRBD1, 6 bases. Germline loops: CDR1 LGHNA, CDR2 YSLEER. The CDR3 covers 18 residues. Trimming removed 1 base at V and 0 bases at J, with 16 bases between. The CDR3 here is CASSQGAIFRGSGNTIYF. CDR3 sequence (DNA): TGCGCCAGCAGCCAAGGGGCCATCTTCAGGGGCTCTGGAAACACCATATATTTT.

The J gene is TRBJ2-1, the V gene TRBV28; D gene ambiguous. Germline V CDR1 and CDR2: MDHEN, SYDVKM. Trimming took off 3 bases at V and 8 bases at J, with 11 bases between the two ends. This CDR3 spans 13 amino acids. CDR3 sequence: CASSFAGSDEQFF. As DNA, the CDR3 is TGTGCCAGCAGTTTTGCCGGGTCCGATGAGCAGTTCTTC. Combining the CDR3 with reference TRBV28 and TRBJ2-1 gives the whole variable domain DVKVTQSSRYLVKRTGEKVFLECVQDMDHENMFWYRQDPGLGLRLIYFSYDVKMKEKGDIPEGYSVSREKKERFSLILESASTNQTSMYLCASSFAGSDEQFFGPGTRLTVL.

The chain combines TRBV19 with TRBJ2-3; TRBD1 matches 7 bases. The V gene end was trimmed by 3 bases and the J gene end by 0 bases; junction bases not matched to a gene: 0. The CDR3 covers 14 residues. Germline V gives CDR1 LNHDA, CDR2 SQIVND (reference sequence). The CDR3 sequence is CASSMGQSTDTQYF. The CDR3 nucleotides are TGTGCCAGTAGTATGGGACAGAGCACAGATACGCAGTATTTT.

CDR3 loop: CASSSGFSGNTIYF. The CDR3 coding sequence is TGTGCCAGCAGCTCGGGGTTCTCTGGAAACACCATATATTTT. This sequence joins TRBV6-5 and TRBJ1-3; no clear D gene. The CDR3 has 14 amino acids. The V gene lost 6 bases and the J gene lost 0 bases, with 9 bases spanning the gap. Germline V CDR1 and CDR2: MNHEY, SVGAGI.

The count of this clone is one. This chain links TRBV6-4 with TRBJ2-7; 9 bases align to TRBD2. V was pared by 6 bases and J by 7 bases, with 13 bases of the junction left unmatched. Germline-derived CDR1 and CDR2 are MRHNA and SNTAGT. CDR3 length: 15 amino acids. CDR3 bases: TGTGCCAGCAGACCGACTAGCGGCCTTACCTCAGAGCAGTACTTC. Amino acids: CASRPTSGLTSEQYF.